This TCR beta chain stems from a study of radiotherapy plus CTLA-4 blockade in lung cancer. Profiling relied on immunoSEQ multiplex PCR, and the TCRdb table lists in-frame clones only, not all of them. The sample consists of 55,000 to 75,000 clones, approximately 76% of them appearing once. This material consisted of peripheral blood, taken from a patient treated with radiotherapy plus ipilimumab. This TCR was sampled from a human donor with non-small cell lung cancer whose response to radiotherapy plus ipilimumab could not be evaluated. Some clones in this sample may be carry-over from other donors' samples.

The chain's CDR3 is CASSLWGQGSTDTQYF. The CDR3, as DNA: TGTGCCAGCAGCTTATGGGGACAGGGAAGCACAGATACGCAGTATTTT. The chain employs TRBV7-9 and TRBJ2-3, with TRBD1 matching 9 bases. CDR1 and CDR2 (germline): SEHNR, FQNEAQ (reference sequence). The length of the CDR3 is 16 residues. Unmatched junction bases numbered 3, after V lost 2 bases and J lost 0 bases.